Shown below are 30 T cell receptor beta chains from a single sample sequenced in a study of blood T cell repertoires in COVID-19. Measured with immunoSEQ multiplex PCR; TCRdb has only the in-frame clones, and not every one. The sample holds roughly 150,000 clones, 75% to 90% seen once. Material: peripheral blood. The source is a woman in her 70s with acute or convalescent COVID-19.

The chain uses TRBV2 and TRBJ2-7; D possibly corresponds to TRBD1 (5 bases). Germline loops: CDR1 SNHLY, CDR2 FYNNEI. CDR3 length: 12 residues. V shed 2 bases and J shed 4 bases, with 6 bases lying between them. The CDR3 DNA sequence: TGTGCCAGCAGTGAACAGGGTTACGAGCAGTACGTC. Encoded protein: CASSEQGYEQYV.

V and J are TRBV15 and TRBJ1-2; the match to TRBD1 covers 7 bases. Germline trimming cut 5 bases from V and 3 bases from J; bases unmatched to any gene: 6. CDR3 length: 14 amino acids. The germline V gene has CDR1 LNHNV and CDR2 YYDKDF (reference sequence). The CDR3 DNA reads TGTGCCACCAGCCCGGACAGGTCCTACTATGGCTACACCTTC. This gives the protein CATSPDRSYYGYTF.

The chain employs TRBV2 and TRBJ2-3, with D possibly TRBD2 on 6 matching bases. V gave up 7 bases and J gave up 13 bases, with 21 bases separating them. The germline V gene has CDR1 SNHLY and CDR2 FYNNEI. This CDR3 region has 13 residues. CDR3 region: CASKWGGDRRKYF. The CDR3 DNA follows: TGTGCCAGCAAATGGGGCGGGGATCGTAGGAAGTATTTT.

The chain combines TRBV27 with TRBJ1-6; TRBD1 matches at 7 bases. Germline V gene lookup returns CDR1 MNHEY and CDR2 SMNVEV (reference sequence). The V and J ends lost 4 bases and 6 bases, in that order; junction bases with no gene match: 15. The CDR3 has 18 residues. The CDR3 DNA reads TGTGCCAGCAGTTCAATAAGACAGGGAATCGGGATTAATTCACCCCTCCACTTT. It is translated as CASSSIRQGIGINSPLHF.

This clone was seen just once. The chain combines TRBV28 with TRBJ2-7, with 9 bases matching TRBD1. Germline lookup yields CDR1 MDHEN and CDR2 SYDVKM. The CDR3 has 14 residues. Trimming cost V 10 bases and J 5 bases; bases outside gene matches: 12. The CDR3 DNA reads as TGTGCCATATCAACAGGGGGCAAATCACACGAGCAGTACTTC. It specifies CAISTGGKSHEQYF. Together with reference TRBV28 and TRBJ2-7, the CDR3 gives the full variable domain: DVKVTQSSRYLVKRTGEKVFLECVQDMDHENMFWYRQDPGLGLRLIYFSYDVKMKEKGDIPEGYSVSREKKERFSLILESASTNQTSMYLCAISTGGKSHEQYFGPGTRLTVT.

V gene TRBV24-1 combines with J gene TRBJ1-5; 7 positions match TRBD1. V shed 2 bases and J 6 bases; nucleotides not matched to a gene: 15. CDR3 length equals 18 residues. From germline, CDR1 is KGHDR and CDR2 SFDVKD. CDR3 DNA: TGTGCCACCAGTGATTGGAGACAGGGTCGGTTTCTGGGTCAGCCCCAGCATTTT. Translation gives CATSDWRQGRFLGQPQHF.

V usage is TRBV6-5 and J usage is TRBJ1-2, with D possibly TRBD1 on 6 matching bases. Trimming cost V 4 bases and J 4 bases, with 19 bases left between them. CDR3 length: 16 residues. Germline V gives CDR1 MNHEY, CDR2 SVGAGI. This CDR3 reads CASSWDKRGAIYGYTF. CDR3 DNA sequence: TGTGCCAGCAGTTGGGATAAGCGGGGGGCGATCTATGGCTACACCTTC.

This sequence joins TRBV7-2 and TRBJ2-3, with 11 nucleotides matching TRBD2. With 5 bases clipped from V and 2 bases from J, the junction kept 3 bases outside the gene matches. Per the germline V gene, CDR1 is SGHTA and CDR2 is FQGNSA. This CDR3 is 15 amino acids long. The CDR3 DNA reads TGTGCCAGCAGCGCGGGACTAGCGGACACAGATACGCAGTATTTT. It codes for CASSAGLADTDTQYF.

This chain connects TRBV19 to TRBJ1-5; TRBD1 agrees at 8 bases. Germline CDR1 is LNHDA and CDR2 is SQIVND (reference sequence). The CDR3 runs to 16 residues. The V and J ends lost 5 bases and 2 bases, in that order; junction bases with no gene match: 8. For the CDR3, the DNA is TGTGCCAGTAGTGTGGGGACAGGAAGGGGCAATCAGCCCCAGCATTTT. It codes for CASSVGTGRGNQPQHF. The whole variable domain, remainder taken from reference TRBV19 and TRBJ1-5, is DGGITQSPKYLFRKEGQNVTLSCEQNLNHDAMYWYRQDPGQGLRLIYYSQIVNDFQKGDIAEGYSVSREKKESFPLTVTSAQKNPTAFYLCASSVGTGRGNQPQHFGDGTRLSIL.

The chain joins TRBV6-6 to TRBJ1-2; 9 bases fit TRBD1. Germline lookup yields CDR1 MNHNY and CDR2 SVGAGI (reference sequence). V lost 6 bases and J lost 5; bases outside the gene matches: 10. The length of the CDR3 is 15 residues. CDR3 DNA: TGTGCCAGCAGCCCCTCGACAGGGGGTGGATATGGCTACACCTTC. Translating gives CASSPSTGGGYGYTF.

The rearrangement links TRBV28 to TRBJ2-1; a possible D gene is TRBD1 (6 bases). V lost 6 bases to trimming and J lost 7 bases, with 22 bases between them. This CDR3 comprises 16 residues. Per the germline V gene, CDR1 is MDHEN and CDR2 is SYDVKM. This CDR3 is CASRAGRTGQVNEQFF. The CDR3 nucleotides read TGTGCCAGCAGAGCTGGGAGAACAGGGCAAGTTAATGAGCAGTTCTTC. The full variable domain, completed using reference TRBV28 and TRBJ2-1, is DVKVTQSSRYLVKRTGEKVFLECVQDMDHENMFWYRQDPGLGLRLIYFSYDVKMKEKGDIPEGYSVSREKKERFSLILESASTNQTSMYLCASRAGRTGQVNEQFFGPGTRLTVL.

V usage is TRBV6-5 and J usage is TRBJ2-5; no clear D. The CDR3 extends over 14 amino acids. The V gene's germline CDR1 is MNHEY and CDR2 SVGAGI. V was trimmed by 0 bases and J by 4 bases, leaving 9 bases between them. The CDR3 reads CASSYSSGGETQYF. The CDR3 DNA follows: TGTGCCAGCAGTTACTCGAGTGGTGGAGAGACCCAGTACTTC.

This chain joins TRBV18 and TRBJ2-7; the match to TRBD1 covers 7 bases. The CDR3 runs to 15 residues. The J segment lost 0 bases and the V segment lost 3 bases, leaving 5 bases of the junction unmatched. Germline V CDR1 and CDR2: KGHSH, LQKENI. Here the CDR3 reads CASSPRDSSSYEQYF. The CDR3 DNA follows: TGTGCCAGCTCACCCAGGGACAGTAGCTCCTACGAGCAGTACTTC.

The CDR3 is CASSDGGAGNTIYF. CDR3 bases: TGTGCCAGCAGCGACGGGGGGGCTGGAAACACCATATATTTT. The chain couples TRBV2 to TRBJ1-3, with D possibly being TRBD1 (5 bases). The V end was cut by 6 bases, the J end by 2 bases, with 11 bases between. Germline V gene sequence: CDR1 SNHLY, CDR2 FYNNEI. The CDR3 loop spans 14 amino acids.

The V and J genes are TRBV7-2 and TRBJ2-7; TRBD2 agrees at 7 bases. J lost 8 bases, V lost 0 bases, and 1 base had no gene match. This CDR3 region has 12 residues. Per germline, CDR1 SGHTA and CDR2 FQGNSA. The CDR3 loop reads CASSLAGGKQYF. The CDR3 nucleotides read TGTGCCAGCAGCTTAGCGGGAGGGAAGCAGTACTTC.

The CDR3 here is CATRNLTAILSLIGYSNQPQHF. The DNA for the CDR3 is TGTGCCACCCGAAACTTGACAGCGATACTATCCCTTATAGGTTATAGCAATCAGCCCCAGCATTTT. The J gene is TRBJ1-5, the V gene TRBV19; D is perhaps TRBD1 (5 bases). V lost 10 bases and J 0 bases, leaving 37 bases between the germline ends. This CDR3 comprises 22 residues. In germline, CDR1 is LNHDA, CDR2 SQIVND (reference sequence).

In its sample, this clone was seen once. The V and J genes are TRBV11-1 and TRBJ1-4; 7 nucleotides line up with TRBD1. The CDR3 is 13 amino acids. From germline, CDR1 is SGHAT and CDR2 FQDESV (reference sequence). V trimming: 3 bases; J trimming: 6 bases; junction bases outside the gene matches: 1. CDR3 coding DNA: TGTGCCAGCAGCTTCGGACAGGATGAAAAACTGTTTTTT. Protein product: CASSFGQDEKLFF.

The V call is TRBV6-5, the J call TRBJ1-1; weak D call: TRBD1 (5 bases). This CDR3 spans 14 amino acids. The germline CDR1 and CDR2 sequences are MNHEY and SVGAGI. The V end was cut by 6 bases, the J end by 1 base, with 12 bases between. DNA for the CDR3: TGTGCCAGCAGACCTATTACAGGGAACACTGAAGCTTTCTTT. Translation: CASRPITGNTEAFF.

The V call is TRBV5-6, the J call TRBJ2-7; D is ambiguous. The CDR3 sequence is 15 residues long. The germline V gene has CDR1 SGHDT and CDR2 YYEEEE. Between the trimmed V and J ends, which lost 3 bases and 0 bases, there was a span of 13 bases. Here the CDR3 reads CASSSRVRRSYEQYF. The CDR3 coding sequence is TGTGCCAGCAGCTCGAGAGTTCGTCGCTCCTACGAGCAGTACTTC.

This clone was counted a single time. V usage is TRBV3-1 (or the pseudogene TRBV3-2) and J usage is TRBJ2-3, with a tentative D call TRBD2 (6 bases). Trimming pared 1 base from V and 0 bases from J, leaving 11 bases between. Germline V gene sequence: CDR1 LGHDT, CDR2 YNNKEL (reference sequence). This CDR3 comprises 16 residues. CDR3 protein: CASSQVAGFSTDTQYF. CDR3 nucleotide sequence: TGTGCCAGCAGCCAAGTCGCGGGGTTTAGCACAGATACGCAGTATTTT.

This rearrangement joins TRBV27 to TRBJ1-4, with D possibly TRBD1 on 5 matching bases. Germline V gene data show CDR1 as MNHEY and CDR2 as SMNVEV (reference sequence). V gave up 2 bases and J gave up 7 bases, with 14 bases separating them. This CDR3 is built from 15 residues. The CDR3 DNA reads TGTGCCAGCAGTTTACTCGGGACGGGAGGTGAAAAACTGTTTTTT. Translated: CASSLLGTGGEKLFF.

This chain joins TRBV6-2 or TRBV6-3 and TRBJ2-6, with unresolved D. The CDR3 loop spans 14 amino acids. V was shortened by 6 bases and J by 4 bases, with 10 bases between the two germline ends. In germline, CDR1 is MNHEY, CDR2 SVGEGT. Here the CDR3 DNA reads TGTGCCAGCAGCCCTCCCTCGGGGGCCAACGTCCTGACTTTC. Encoded protein: CASSPPSGANVLTF.

This clone occurred once. This chain's CDR3 is CASSLDPRTVDYGYTF. For the CDR3, the DNA is TGCGCCAGCAGCTTGGACCCAAGGACAGTGGATTATGGCTACACCTTC. V and J are TRBV5-1 and TRBJ1-2; possible D gene TRBD1, 6 bases. The length of the CDR3 is 16 residues. Trimming left V 0 bases short and J 5 bases short, with 17 bases between. In germline, CDR1 is SGHRS, CDR2 YFSETQ.

The V gene is TRBV5-4, the J gene TRBJ1-2; D may be TRBD1 (6 bases). The germline gives CDR1 SGHNT, CDR2 YYREEE (reference sequence). There are 13 residues in the CDR3. Trimming pared 2 bases from V and 7 bases from J, leaving 12 bases between. The CDR3 nucleotides are TGTGCCAGCAGCTTTAACAGGGTGGGTGGCTACACCTTC. It specifies CASSFNRVGGYTF. The entire variable domain, with the rest obtained from reference TRBV5-4 and TRBJ1-2, is as follows: ETGVTQSPTHLIKTRGQQVTLRCSSQSGHNTVSWYQQALGQGPQFIFQYYREEENGRGNFPPRFSGLQFPNYSSELNVNALELDDSALYLCASSFNRVGGYTFGSGTRLTVV.

This clone is a singleton in its sample. The rearrangement uses TRBV5-5 and TRBJ2-5, with 13 bases that match TRBD2. The germline CDR1 and CDR2 sequences are SGHKS and YYEKEE (reference sequence). V was clipped by 4 bases and J by 4 bases; unmatched bases: 7. There are 16 residues in the CDR3. This CDR3 is CASSPGLAGVGETQYF. The CDR3 DNA reads as TGTGCCAGCAGCCCCGGACTAGCGGGGGTGGGAGAGACCCAGTACTTC.

The genes are TRBV7-2 and TRBJ1-6; tentative D call: TRBD1 (6 bases). The CDR3 runs 15 residues. The V gene's germline CDR1 is SGHTA and CDR2 FQGNSA. Deletions cut 5 bases from V and 7 bases from J, with 15 bases between. The CDR3 here is CASSQGGGRNSPLHF. CDR3 bases: TGTGCCAGCAGCCAAGGGGGGGGCAGGAATTCACCCCTCCACTTT.

J is TRBJ1-3 and V is TRBV9; D uncertain. Trimming removed 0 bases from V and 0 bases from J, with 10 bases in between. The CDR3 sequence is 16 residues long. In germline, CDR1 is SGDLS, CDR2 YYNGEE. CDR3 sequence reads: CASSVAPPTSGNTIYF. The CDR3 nucleotides read TGTGCCAGCAGCGTAGCTCCCCCTACCTCTGGAAACACCATATATTTT.

This clone has a single count. This rearrangement joins TRBV2 to TRBJ2-1; a weak D match, TRBD1 (6 bases). Trimming took 6 bases from V and 4 from J, leaving 13 bases between them. Germline V CDR1 and CDR2: SNHLY, FYNNEI. The CDR3 runs to 14 residues. In DNA form, the CDR3 reads TGTGCCAGCAGACTACAGGGAGATTACAATGAGCAGTTCTTC. This gives the protein CASRLQGDYNEQFF.

V usage is TRBV19 and J usage is TRBJ2-5; 7 positions agree with TRBD1. CDR3 length: 18 amino acids. The J segment lost 4 bases and the V segment lost 7 bases, leaving 21 bases of the junction unmatched. CDR1 is LNHDA, CDR2 SQIVND, per germline (reference sequence). This CDR3 reads CASTDPRDSGTARETQYF. The DNA of the CDR3 is TGTGCCAGTACCGACCCCCGAGACTCCGGGACAGCACGAGAGACCCAGTACTTC.

The chain has TRBV5-1 and TRBJ1-1; the D is unclear. With 0 bases removed from V and 0 bases from J, the gap between germline ends came to 9 bases. Germline V gives CDR1 SGHRS, CDR2 YFSETQ. CDR3 length: 15 residues. CDR3: CASSLVGDLNTEAFF. The CDR3 DNA reads TGCGCCAGCAGCTTGGTAGGAGACTTGAACACTGAAGCTTTCTTT.